The 27 T cell receptor beta chains listed next were all sequenced from one sample in a study of blood T cell repertoires in COVID-19 (dated by TCRdb to the early 2020s). Library generation was performed with the immunoSEQ multiplex PCR assay. TCRdb retrieved this table from immuneACCESS and kept in-frame rearrangements only. Not all clones are present; in checked studies, unresolved V genes account for under half, and no reason is known for the remainder. The sample contains more than 85,000 clones, around 90% of them found a single time. The ten largest clones add up to more than 4.5% of the sample. Sequenced sample: peripheral blood. The receptors stem from a man aged 70-80 years with acute or convalescent COVID-19.

The chain carries TRBV7-8 and TRBJ1-1; D gene ambiguous. Trimming left V 1 base short and J 3 bases short, with 12 bases between. CDR1 and CDR2 (germline): SGHVS, FQNEAQ. There are 15 residues in the CDR3. The CDR3: CASSLVAGTYTEAFF. Here the CDR3 DNA reads TGTGCCAGCAGCTTAGTAGCTGGCACCTACACTGAAGCTTTCTTT.

The rearrangement joins TRBV7-8 to TRBJ2-7; D ambiguous. V was trimmed by 1 base and J by 0 bases, leaving 7 bases between them. The CDR3 consists of 14 residues. Germline-derived CDR1 and CDR2 are SGHVS and FQNEAQ. As DNA, the CDR3 is TGTGCCAGCAGCTTAGTTCCGGGCTCCTACGAGCAGTACGTC. It codes for CASSLVPGSYEQYV.

The chain couples TRBV4-1 to TRBJ2-3; 9 bases agree with TRBD2. The CDR3 is 17 residues long. V was clipped by 2 bases and J by 0 bases; unmatched bases: 6. From germline, CDR1 is MGHRA and CDR2 YSYEKL. The CDR3 spells CASSQLGGRASTDTQYF. The CDR3 bases are TGCGCCAGCAGCCAACTCGGCGGGAGGGCTAGCACAGATACGCAGTATTTT.

V and J are TRBV29-1 and TRBJ1-2; D unclear. This CDR3 contains 13 residues. The ends were cut back, 4 bases at V and 0 bases at J, with 9 bases in the middle. The germline V gene has CDR1 SQVTM and CDR2 ANQGSEA. This chain's CDR3 is CSVVSVANYGYTF. DNA for the CDR3: TGCAGCGTTGTCTCGGTAGCTAACTATGGCTACACCTTC.

The chain has TRBV2 and TRBJ1-6; no firm D call. The germline V gene has CDR1 SNHLY and CDR2 FYNNEI. The V and J ends lost 5 bases and 0 bases respectively, with 5 bases between them. The CDR3 spans 14 residues. The CDR3 loop is CASSYSSYNSPLHF. The CDR3 nucleotides are TGTGCCAGCAGTTATAGCTCCTATAATTCACCCCTCCACTTT.

The chain recombines TRBV11-3 with TRBJ2-3; TRBD2 is a possible D gene (6 bases). With 4 bases removed from V and 1 base from J, the gap between germline ends came to 6 bases. Germline assignment: CDR1 SGHNT and CDR2 YENEEA. This CDR3 comprises 13 residues. CDR3 loop: CASSWGGTDTQYF. CDR3 coding DNA: TGTGCCAGCAGCTGGGGGGGCACAGATACGCAGTATTTT.

The chain uses TRBV6-1 and TRBJ1-2, with D unresolved. Germline lookup yields CDR1 MNHNS and CDR2 SASEGT. Trimming shortened V by 1 base and J by 13 bases, and 13 bases separated the two germline ends. The CDR3 loop spans 12 amino acids. The DNA for the CDR3 is TGTGCCAGCAGTGAAGTTGAGGGCTCTGCCACCTTC. This gives the protein CASSEVEGSATF.

The gene calls are TRBV6-5 and TRBJ2-1; perhaps TRBD1 as D (6 bases). The CDR3 extends over 13 amino acids. The V gene lost 5 bases and the J gene lost 1 base, with 6 bases spanning the gap. The germline V gene has CDR1 MNHEY and CDR2 SVGAGI. This CDR3 is CASSTGSYNEQFF. DNA for the CDR3: TGTGCCAGCAGTACAGGGTCCTACAATGAGCAGTTCTTC.

This rearrangement joins TRBV11-2 to TRBJ2-1, with D perhaps TRBD1 (5 bases). Germline CDR1 reads SGHAT; CDR2 reads FQNNGV. CDR3 length: 15 amino acids. Trimming took off 5 bases at V and 8 bases at J, with 19 bases between the two ends. The CDR3 nucleotides are TGTGCCAGCAGCCCCATACGGACCTGGGGCGATGAGCAGTTCTTC. Its protein product is CASSPIRTWGDEQFF.

V gene TRBV27 combines with J gene TRBJ2-3; 7 nucleotides agree with TRBD1. V lost 6 bases and J lost 8; bases outside the gene matches: 11. CDR1 is MNHEY and CDR2 is SMNVEV in the germline V gene (reference sequence). The CDR3 is 14 amino acids. CDR3 in amino acids: CASSGLSAGGTQYF. CDR3 bases: TGTGCCAGCAGCGGCCTATCGGCAGGGGGTACGCAGTATTTT.

This clone occurred once. The chain uses TRBV3-1 (or the pseudogene TRBV3-2) and TRBJ2-1; 13 bases match TRBD2. Germline CDR1 reads LGHDT; CDR2 reads YNNKEL (reference sequence). CDR3 length: 16 amino acids. Trimming removed 2 bases from V and 8 bases from J; junction bases left unmatched: 6. The CDR3 loop reads CASSQSTSGGVYEQFF. The CDR3 DNA follows: TGTGCCAGCAGCCAATCAACTAGCGGGGGGGTGTATGAGCAGTTCTTC.

The chain recombines TRBV28 with TRBJ1-1; the match to TRBD1 covers 9 bases. CDR1 is MDHEN, CDR2 SYDVKM, per germline. V was pared by 7 bases and J by 6 bases, with 9 bases of the junction left unmatched. The CDR3 has 14 residues. The CDR3 loop is CASTPDRGRPEAFF. As DNA, the CDR3 is TGTGCCAGCACCCCGGACAGGGGAAGGCCTGAAGCTTTCTTT. The full variable domain, its missing parts supplied by reference TRBV28 and TRBJ1-1, is DVKVTQSSRYLVKRTGEKVFLECVQDMDHENMFWYRQDPGLGLRLIYFSYDVKMKEKGDIPEGYSVSREKKERFSLILESASTNQTSMYLCASTPDRGRPEAFFGQGTRLTVV.

J is TRBJ1-2 and V is TRBV11-2; 7 bases match TRBD1. The CDR3 sequence is 14 residues long. V shed 6 bases and J 1 base; nucleotides not matched to a gene: 5. Germline CDR1 SGHAT, CDR2 FQNNGV. Written as DNA, the CDR3 is TGTGCCAGCAGTCACAGGGGATATAACTATGGCTACACCTTC. It translates to CASSHRGYNYGYTF.

This chain uses TRBV5-6 with TRBJ1-5; TRBD1 matches 7 bases. V lost 2 bases to trimming and J lost 0 bases; unmatched junction nucleotides: 2. Germline V lookup: CDR1 SGHDT, CDR2 YYEEEE. CDR3 length: 15 residues. CDR3 sequence (DNA): TGTGCCAGCAGCTTCGGGACAGTTAGCAATCAGCCCCAGCATTTT. Its protein is CASSFGTVSNQPQHF.

The rearrangement joins TRBV6-4 to TRBJ1-6; D uncertain. V gave up 3 bases and J gave up 7 bases, with 13 bases separating them. The germline V gene encodes CDR1 MRHNA and CDR2 SNTAGT. The CDR3 extends over 15 amino acids. DNA of the CDR3: TGTGCCAGCAGTGAGGCAGGAGGTGGAAATTCACCCCTCCACTTT. This encodes CASSEAGGGNSPLHF.

This clone has only one observation. The CDR3 loop is CASRRRGPDTEAFF. The CDR3 DNA sequence: TGTGCCAGCAGGAGGAGGGGGCCGGACACTGAAGCTTTCTTT. The J gene is TRBJ1-1, the V gene TRBV27, with TRBD1 matching over 7 bases. The V gene end was trimmed by 6 bases and the J gene end by 3 bases; junction bases not matched to a gene: 7. The length of the CDR3 is 14 residues. CDR1 is MNHEY and CDR2 is SMNVEV in the germline V gene (reference sequence).

This chain connects TRBV4-2 to TRBJ1-1, with 10 bases aligning to TRBD1. Per germline, CDR1 LGHNA and CDR2 YNFKEQ. Unmatched junction bases numbered 6, after V lost 3 bases and J lost 8 bases. CDR3 size: 14 residues. The CDR3 DNA reads as TGTGCCAGCAGCCACGGGGGACAGGGGCTGGAAGCTTTCTTT. This sequence encodes CASSHGGQGLEAFF.

On this clone: Different DNA sequences within this sample yield the same CDR3. The V gene is TRBV5-1, the J gene TRBJ1-1; 7 nucleotides line up with TRBD1. Unmatched junction bases numbered 6, after V lost 3 bases and J lost 4 bases. The CDR3 extends over 14 amino acids. CDR1 SGHRS and CDR2 YFSETQ come from the germline V gene. CDR3 residues: CASSSYRGSTEAFF. As DNA, the CDR3 is TGCGCCAGCAGCTCCTACAGGGGAAGCACTGAAGCTTTCTTT.

The genes are TRBV6-5 and TRBJ2-5; 7 bases map to TRBD2. Trimming removed 5 bases from V and 0 bases from J; junction bases left unmatched: 3. This CDR3 comprises 14 residues. Germline V CDR1 and CDR2: MNHEY, SVGAGI. This CDR3 is CASSPRGDQETQYF. The CDR3 DNA reads as TGTGCCAGCAGTCCCCGGGGGGACCAAGAGACCCAGTACTTC.

This clone appeared a single time. The CDR3 protein is CASSPDIYGYTF. The CDR3 DNA reads as TGTGCCAGCAGTCCCGACATCTATGGCTACACCTTC. The gene calls are TRBV28 and TRBJ1-2, with D unclear. The CDR3 sequence is 12 residues long. CDR1 is MDHEN and CDR2 is SYDVKM in the germline V gene. V was shortened by 5 bases and J by 4 bases, with 8 bases between the two germline ends.

J is TRBJ2-2 and V is TRBV7-6; no firm D call. V was clipped by 1 base and J by 3 bases, with 6 bases between them. The CDR3 extends over 14 amino acids. Germline V gene sequence: CDR1 SGHVS, CDR2 FNYEAQ. The CDR3 is CASSLGAYTGELFF. The CDR3 coding sequence is TGTGCCAGCAGCTTAGGAGCTTACACCGGGGAGCTGTTTTTT.

The rearrangement links TRBV19 to TRBJ2-1; 7 bases are a match to TRBD1. Trimming took 5 bases from V and 2 from J; bases not matched to a gene: 12. CDR1 is LNHDA, CDR2 SQIVND, per germline (reference sequence). CDR3 length: 17 residues. The CDR3 loop is CASSPQPTGKAYNEQFF. In nucleotides, the CDR3 is TGTGCCAGTAGTCCCCAACCGACAGGGAAGGCCTACAATGAGCAGTTCTTC.

The chain links TRBV12-5 to TRBJ2-3; 7 bases are shared with TRBD2. CDR1 LGHNT and CDR2 FRNRAP come from the germline V gene. Trimming removed 7 bases from V and 7 bases from J; junction bases left unmatched: 14. CDR3 length equals 15 residues. The CDR3 DNA sequence: TGTGCTAGTGCCTTAGGACTAGGGGTGGCCTATACGCAGTATTTT. Translation: CASALGLGVAYTQYF.

This chain joins TRBV2 and TRBJ1-1; weak D call: TRBD1 (5 bases). CDR1 is SNHLY, CDR2 FYNNEI, per germline. Trimming cost V 0 bases and J 1 base, with 9 bases left between them. This CDR3 spans 15 amino acids. The DNA for the CDR3 is TGTGCCAGCAGTGAAGCATGGGGCGCGAACACTGAAGCTTTCTTT. It translates to CASSEAWGANTEAFF.

This rearrangement joins TRBV18 to TRBJ2-3; D is perhaps TRBD2 (6 bases). Germline values: CDR1 KGHSH, CDR2 LQKENI. V was pared by 4 bases and J by 0 bases, with 11 bases between. The CDR3 is 15 amino acids. As DNA, the CDR3 is TGTGCCAGCTCACAGGAGCGGGCTAGCACAGATACGCAGTATTTT. Protein: CASSQERASTDTQYF.

V and J are TRBV7-8 and TRBJ2-7; D gene uncertain. Germline V lookup: CDR1 SGHVS, CDR2 FQNEAQ. The V end lost 2 bases, the J end lost 3 bases, and 14 bases lay between the germline ends. The CDR3 runs to 15 residues. The CDR3 loop reads CASSLSLVNSYEQYF. The CDR3 region has the DNA TGTGCCAGCAGCTTATCTTTGGTGAATAGCTACGAGCAGTACTTC.

The chain is built from TRBV19 and TRBJ2-1; 12 bases agree with TRBD2. CDR1 and CDR2 from the germline V gene are LNHDA and SQIVND (reference sequence). The V segment lost 7 bases and the J segment 4 bases; nucleotides outside the gene matches: 5. The CDR3 is made up of 15 amino acids. CDR3 DNA: TGTGCCAGTACCCAGACTAGCGGGGGTTACAATGAGCAGTTCTTC. Translation: CASTQTSGGYNEQFF.